These 26 T cell receptor beta chains share one sample of origin, sequenced in a study of blood T cells in healthy people across ages. A J-beta primer mix and a sample-barcoded 5' primer were used in a second PCR of about 7 to 12 cycles. TCRdb reprocessed the 5' RACE reads via MiXCR and lists one record per CDR3 protein. The sample holds 700,000 to 900,000 distinct CDR3 sequences; roughly 25% are singletons and the top ten take less than 3.5%. The sample also formed part of further work on T cells of mothers and their children.

Specimen: blood. The receptors here all came from a boy aged 5 to 17 in good health.

This clonotype appeared a few times. One end of the junction is discordant with germline, which a read error may explain. The rearrangement joins TRBV18 to TRBJ2-7; the D gene is possibly TRBD1 (6 bases). Germline V gene sequence: CDR1 KGHSH, CDR2 LQKENI. CDR3 length: 14 amino acids. CDR3: CASSPQDSGYERYF. CDR3 nucleotide sequence: TGTGCCAGCTCACCACAGGACAGCGGCTACGAGCGGTACTTC.

This clonotype was found many times. The chain employs TRBV5-5 and TRBJ1-4; D is unresolved. The length of the CDR3 is 13 residues. Trimming left V 0 bases short and J 5 bases short, with 5 bases between. Germline lookup yields CDR1 SGHKS and CDR2 YYEKEE (reference sequence). The CDR3 sequence: CASSLGLNEKLFF. CDR3 sequence (DNA): TGTGCCAGCAGCTTGGGTCTGAATGAAAAACTGTTTTTT.

The chain combines TRBV5-1 with TRBJ2-2; D gene unclear. V dropped 6 bases and J dropped 7 bases, with 7 bases sitting between them. Germline CDR1 SGHRS, CDR2 YFSETQ. The length of the CDR3 is 11 residues. CDR3 in DNA: TGCGCCAGCATTGAAGGCGGGGAGCTGTTTTTT. Residues: CASIEGGELFF.

This clonotype has only a few counts. The rearrangement joins TRBV5-1 to TRBJ1-4; the D is unclear. In germline, CDR1 is SGHRS, CDR2 YFSETQ. Trimming pared 0 bases from V and 7 bases from J, leaving 10 bases between. This CDR3 has 14 amino acids. The CDR3 is CASSLGPDGEKLFF. CDR3 in DNA: TGCGCCAGCAGCTTGGGTCCAGACGGTGAAAAACTGTTTTTT.

The chain has TRBV12-3 or TRBV12-4 and TRBJ1-1; TRBD1 agrees at 10 bases. V trimming: 7 bases; J trimming: 6 bases; junction bases outside the gene matches: 5. The CDR3 length is 13 residues. This chain's CDR3 is CASMRDRGPEAFF. CDR3 sequence (DNA): TGTGCCAGCATGAGGGACAGGGGCCCTGAAGCTTTCTTT.

This sequence joins TRBV28 and TRBJ1-4; the match to TRBD1 covers 9 bases. Germline trimming cut 5 bases from V and 7 bases from J; bases unmatched to any gene: 5. This CDR3 is built from 14 residues. Germline V gene sequence: CDR1 MDHEN, CDR2 SYDVKM. DNA of the CDR3: TGTGCCAGCAGTCACAGGACAGGGGTTGAAAAACTGTTTTTT. Its translation: CASSHRTGVEKLFF.

The DNA of the CDR3 is TGCAGTGCTAGAGACATTAGCGGGGGCGTCCGGGAGACCCAGTACTTC. This codes for CSARDISGGVRETQYF. This rearrangement joins TRBV20-1 to TRBJ2-5; 9 bases match TRBD2. The germline V gene encodes CDR1 DFQATT and CDR2 SNEGSKA (reference sequence). The V gene end was trimmed by 0 bases and the J gene end by 5 bases; junction bases not matched to a gene: 10. This CDR3 spans 16 amino acids.

Regarding this clonotype: One junction end does not reproduce the germline sequence, and a read error may be involved. The chain has TRBV6-5 and TRBJ2-5; 11 bases agree with TRBD2. Germline CDR1 is MNHEY and CDR2 is SVGAGI. The CDR3 spans 15 residues. The CDR3, as DNA: TGTGCCAGCAGGGAGAGGGGACTAGCGGAGGCCGGTGTGTTCTTC. Translated: CASRERGLAEAGVFF.

The V gene is TRBV5-1, the J gene TRBJ2-7; the D is unclear. CDR1 and CDR2 from the germline V gene are SGHRS and YFSETQ. V lost 0 bases to trimming and J lost 4 bases, with 11 bases between them. The CDR3 has 14 residues. DNA of the CDR3: TGCGCCAGCAGCTTGGGATGGTCAGCTTACGAGCAGTACTTC. It yields the protein CASSLGWSAYEQYF. Full variable domain (remainder filled in from reference TRBV5-1 and TRBJ2-7): KAGVTQTPRYLIKTRGQQVTLSCSPISGHRSVSWYQQTPGQGLQFLFEYFSETQRNKGNFPGRFSGRQFSNSRSEMNVSTLELGDSALYLCASSLGWSAYEQYFGPGTRLTVT.

The chain is built from TRBV29-1 and TRBJ2-2; no reliable D call. This CDR3 has 13 residues. CDR1 and CDR2 from the germline V gene are SQVTM and ANQGSEA. V was shortened by 1 base and J by 5 bases, with 8 bases between the two germline ends. This chain's CDR3 is CSVEVLRTGELFF. The DNA of the CDR3 is TGCAGCGTTGAAGTCCTGAGGACCGGGGAGCTGTTTTTT.

The sample holds a few counts of this clonotype. The rearrangement uses TRBV6-1 and TRBJ1-4, with D possibly TRBD1 on 5 matching bases. The CDR3 covers 14 residues. CDR1 and CDR2 from the germline V gene are MNHNS and SASEGT. V was clipped by 5 bases and J by 0 bases, with 7 bases between them. The CDR3 spells CASSRTPTNEKLFF. The DNA of the CDR3 is TGTGCCAGCAGTCGGACACCAACTAATGAAAAACTGTTTTTT.

The chain combines TRBV12-3 or TRBV12-4 with TRBJ2-5; D gene unclear. The CDR3 runs 14 residues. Trimming took 5 bases from V and 2 from J, leaving 12 bases between them. CDR3 coding DNA: TGTGCCAGCAGTCCCCACCCCGAGCAAGAGACCCAGTACTTC. Translating gives CASSPHPEQETQYF.

Ten or more counts support this clonotype. The rearrangement links TRBV12-3 or TRBV12-4 to TRBJ2-6; D gene ambiguous. The CDR3 covers 16 residues. With 3 bases removed from V and 0 bases from J, the gap between germline ends came to 9 bases. CDR3 residues: CASSFDVGSGANVLTF. In nucleotides, the CDR3 is TGTGCCAGCAGTTTTGATGTCGGCTCTGGGGCCAACGTCCTGACTTTC.

This clonotype was recorded a few times. This rearrangement joins TRBV25-1 to TRBJ1-4; D is unclear. V lost 4 bases, J lost 4 bases, and 13 bases lay in between. Germline assignment: CDR1 MGHDK and CDR2 SYGVNS. The CDR3 sequence is 15 residues long. The CDR3 spells CASSARWGNNEKLFF. CDR3 nucleotides: TGTGCCAGCAGTGCCCGATGGGGAAATAATGAAAAACTGTTTTTT. Supplemented by reference TRBV25-1 and TRBJ1-4, the full variable domain reads EADIYQTPRYLVIGTGKKITLECSQTMGHDKMYWYQQDPGMELHLIHYSYGVNSTEKGDLSSESTVSRIRTEHFPLTLESARPSHTSQYLCASSARWGNNEKLFFGSGTQLSVL.

This clonotype was counted between two and nine times. The chain carries TRBV6-1 and TRBJ1-5, with D possibly matching TRBD1 (6 bases). The CDR3 sequence is 15 residues long. The germline V gene has CDR1 MNHNS and CDR2 SASEGT. V was clipped by 4 bases and J by 5 bases, with 15 bases between them. The CDR3 here is CASSGLQGRHQPQHF. Here the CDR3 DNA reads TGTGCCAGCAGTGGACTACAGGGACGACATCAGCCCCAGCATTTT.

V is TRBV10-2 and J is TRBJ2-1; unclear D gene. The CDR3 extends over 19 amino acids. Trimming took off 2 bases at V and 0 bases at J, with 20 bases between the two ends. Per the germline V gene, CDR1 is WSHSY and CDR2 is SAAADI. The CDR3: CASSEEPTGRQSSYNEQFF. The CDR3 DNA is TGCGCCAGCAGTGAGGAACCTACTGGCCGACAAAGCTCCTACAATGAGCAGTTCTTC.

The count of this clonotype is one. The chain uses TRBV11-2 and TRBJ1-2, with a possible D match to TRBD1 (5 bases). Trimming pared 2 bases from V and 6 bases from J, leaving 13 bases between. Germline V gene lookup returns CDR1 SGHAT and CDR2 FQNNGV. This CDR3 contains 14 residues. CDR3 nucleotides: TGTGCCAGCAGCTTATTTCCAGGGAACGATGGCTACACCTTC. This sequence encodes CASSLFPGNDGYTF.

The chain couples TRBV5-5 to TRBJ1-6; no firm D call. V was trimmed by 0 bases and J by 5 bases, leaving 6 bases between them. This CDR3 contains 14 residues. Germline values: CDR1 SGHKS, CDR2 YYEKEE (reference sequence). In nucleotides, the CDR3 is TGTGCCAGCAGCTTGGGCGGGAATAATTCACCCCTCCACTTT. Translating gives CASSLGGNNSPLHF.

This clonotype was observed a handful of times. V is TRBV5-1 and J is TRBJ2-7; 8 bases map to TRBD1. The V and J ends lost 4 bases and 2 bases, in that order; junction bases with no gene match: 8. The germline V gene has CDR1 SGHRS and CDR2 YFSETQ. The CDR3 is 15 residues long. In DNA form, the CDR3 reads TGCGCCAGCAGCGCCGGGACAGGTGTCACCTACGAGCAGTACTTC. This encodes CASSAGTGVTYEQYF.

This chain links TRBV9 with TRBJ2-1; 9 bases align to TRBD2. V shed 0 bases, J shed 0 bases, and the junction held 10 bases outside the gene matches. There are 19 residues in the CDR3. CDR1 and CDR2 from the germline V gene are SGDLS and YYNGEE. The CDR3: CASSVEGSGGPSSYNEQFF. In DNA, the CDR3 is TGTGCCAGCAGCGTAGAAGGTAGCGGGGGCCCGAGCTCCTACAATGAGCAGTTCTTC.

This clonotype came up once. The J gene is TRBJ2-2, the V gene TRBV7-2; D remains ambiguous. Germline V lookup: CDR1 SGHTA, CDR2 FQGNSA. With 6 bases removed from V and 7 bases from J, the gap between germline ends came to 9 bases. CDR3 length: 12 residues. The CDR3 is CASRTSHGELFF. Written as DNA, the CDR3 is TGTGCCAGCAGGACCTCACACGGGGAGCTGTTTTTT.

The chain joins TRBV24-1 to TRBJ2-1; maybe TRBD2 (6 bases). This CDR3 contains 16 residues. Trimming took 4 bases from V and 7 from J, leaving 19 bases between them. In germline, CDR1 is KGHDR, CDR2 SFDVKD. The CDR3, as DNA: TGTGCCACCAGTGACGCCTCGGGGAGAGGGAGGAATGAGCAGTTCTTC. It is translated as CATSDASGRGRNEQFF.

This clonotype was counted between two and nine times. V and J are TRBV12-3 or TRBV12-4 and TRBJ1-5; D might be TRBD1 (6 bases). Trimming shortened V by 4 bases and J by 3 bases, and 13 bases separated the two germline ends. CDR3 size: 15 residues. The CDR3 spells CASSSRTAINQPQHF. The CDR3 nucleotides are TGTGCCAGCAGTTCTAGGACAGCGATCAATCAGCCCCAGCATTTT.

This chain joins TRBV28 and TRBJ1-1; D remains ambiguous. Germline loops: CDR1 MDHEN, CDR2 SYDVKM. CDR3 length: 12 residues. V was pared by 2 bases and J by 4 bases, with 5 bases between. The DNA of the CDR3 is TGTGCCAGCAGTTTAGAGGTCACTGAAGCTTTCTTT. This gives the protein CASSLEVTEAFF. Full variable domain (remainder filled in from reference TRBV28 and TRBJ1-1): DVKVTQSSRYLVKRTGEKVFLECVQDMDHENMFWYRQDPGLGLRLIYFSYDVKMKEKGDIPEGYSVSREKKERFSLILESASTNQTSMYLCASSLEVTEAFFGQGTRLTVV.

A few counts support this clonotype. The V gene is TRBV28, the J gene TRBJ1-4; tentatively, D is TRBD1 (5 bases). CDR1 and CDR2 (germline): MDHEN, SYDVKM. Trimming removed 5 bases from V and 3 bases from J, with 13 bases in between. The CDR3 sequence is 15 residues long. CDR3 amino acids: CASSRAGASNEKLFF. In nucleotides, the CDR3 is TGTGCCAGCAGTCGCGCCGGGGCCTCTAATGAAAAACTGTTTTTT. Filled out from reference TRBV28 and TRBJ1-4, the complete variable domain reads DVKVTQSSRYLVKRTGEKVFLECVQDMDHENMFWYRQDPGLGLRLIYFSYDVKMKEKGDIPEGYSVSREKKERFSLILESASTNQTSMYLCASSRAGASNEKLFFGSGTQLSVL.

This clonotype was found a few times. This chain uses TRBV6-6 with TRBJ2-4; 7 bases fit TRBD2. Germline trimming cut 0 bases from V and 1 base from J; bases unmatched to any gene: 3. Germline V gene lookup returns CDR1 MNHNY and CDR2 SVGAGI (reference sequence). This CDR3 contains 16 residues. The CDR3 spells CASSYSRGGAKNIQYF. In DNA, the CDR3 is TGTGCCAGCAGTTACTCCCGGGGAGGGGCCAAAAACATTCAGTACTTC.